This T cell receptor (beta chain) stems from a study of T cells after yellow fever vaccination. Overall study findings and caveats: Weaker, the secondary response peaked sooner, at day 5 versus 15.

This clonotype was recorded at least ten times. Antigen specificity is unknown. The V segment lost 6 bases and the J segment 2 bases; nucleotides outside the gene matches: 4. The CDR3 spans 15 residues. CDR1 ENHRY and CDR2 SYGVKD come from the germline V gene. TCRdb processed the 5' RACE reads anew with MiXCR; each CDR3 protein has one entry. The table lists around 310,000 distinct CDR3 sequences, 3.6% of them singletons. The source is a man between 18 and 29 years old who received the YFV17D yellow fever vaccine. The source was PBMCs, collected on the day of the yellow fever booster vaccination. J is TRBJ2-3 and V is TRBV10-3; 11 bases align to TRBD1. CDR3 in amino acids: CAISGQGADTDTQYF. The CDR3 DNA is TGTGCCATCAGCGGACAGGGGGCGGACACAGATACGCAGTATTTT.